One sample yielded the 21 T cell receptor beta chains listed below, sequenced in a study of T cell changes during pregnancy in multiple sclerosis. Here immunoSEQ multiplex PCR was the method, and the copy in TCRdb shows in-frame clones only, minus some. This sample has about 72,000 clones, with around 91% found just once. The material sequenced was peripheral blood, taken in the third trimester of pregnancy. These receptors were obtained from a female donor in good health, enrolled as a control in a pregnancy study.

V and J are TRBV15 and TRBJ2-5; D is unresolved. The germline V and J ends were trimmed by 7 bases and 0 bases, with 12 bases remaining between them. Germline V CDR1 and CDR2: LNHNV, YYDKDF (reference sequence). The CDR3 loop spans 14 amino acids. The CDR3: CATTPIEYQETQYF. DNA for the CDR3: TGTGCCACCACCCCTATCGAGTACCAAGAGACCCAGTACTTC. Full variable domain (missing parts from reference TRBV15 and TRBJ2-5): DAMVIQNPRYQVTQFGKPVTLSCSQTLNHNVMYWYQQKSSQAPKLLFHYYDKDFNNEADTPDNFQSRRPNTSFCFLDIRSPGLGDTAMYLCATTPIEYQETQYFGPGTRLLVL.

This clone was seen once. The rearrangement joins TRBV6-5 to TRBJ2-1, with 9 bases fitting TRBD1. CDR1 is MNHEY and CDR2 is SVGAGI in the germline V gene. The CDR3 length is 14 residues. Trimming at V came to 4 bases and at J to 7 bases, leaving 5 bases not matched to a gene. DNA of the CDR3: TGTGCCAGCAGTTTAGGGACAGGGCGGAATGAGCAGTTCTTC. It specifies CASSLGTGRNEQFF.

This clone came up a few times. The CDR3 here is CASSRGLNSPLHF. CDR3 in DNA: TGTGCCAGCAGTCGCGGACTTAATTCACCCCTCCACTTT. This chain uses TRBV6-5 with TRBJ1-6; D gene uncertain. Trimming pared 5 bases from V and 6 bases from J, leaving 8 bases between. This CDR3 has 13 residues. Germline CDR1 and CDR2: MNHEY and SVGAGI.

In this sample, this clone turned up once. The CDR3 here is CASSYGTGRNSPLHF. CDR3 coding DNA: TGTGCCAGCAGCTATGGGACAGGGAGGAATTCACCCCTCCACTTT. The V and J genes are TRBV5-6 and TRBJ1-6, with 9 bases identical to TRBD1. The V segment lost 3 bases and the J segment 7 bases; nucleotides outside the gene matches: 5. CDR1 is SGHDT, CDR2 YYEEEE, per germline. The CDR3 spans 15 residues. Variable domain in full (rest from reference TRBV5-6 and TRBJ1-6): DAGVTQSPTHLIKTRGQQVTLRCSPKSGHDTVSWYQQALGQGPQFIFQYYEEEERQRGNFPDRFSGHQFPNYSSELNVNALLLGDSALYLCASSYGTGRNSPLHFGNGTRLTVT.

The rearrangement joins TRBV5-6 to TRBJ1-1; possible D gene TRBD1, 6 bases. CDR1 and CDR2 (germline): SGHDT, YYEEEE. The CDR3 is 17 amino acids. The germline V and J ends were trimmed by 1 base and 4 bases, with 20 bases remaining between them. The CDR3 DNA reads TGTGCCAGCAGCTTGCTACAGGGCGCTCGGCTCCTCACTGAAGCTTTCTTT. Its translation is CASSLLQGARLLTEAFF.

The DNA of the CDR3 is TGTGCCATCACGGCCCCGACAGGGAGGACCTATGGCTACACCTTC. Encoded protein: CAITAPTGRTYGYTF. V usage is TRBV28 and J usage is TRBJ1-2; 7 nucleotides line up with TRBD1. The CDR3 loop spans 15 amino acids. Germline V CDR1 and CDR2: MDHEN, SYDVKM. V trimming: 10 bases; J trimming: 4 bases; junction bases outside the gene matches: 15.

The chain joins TRBV7-9 to TRBJ1-4; D gene uncertain. Germline V gene data show CDR1 as SEHNR and CDR2 as FQNEAQ (reference sequence). The CDR3 extends over 14 amino acids. Trimming shortened V by 2 bases and J by 10 bases, and 14 bases separated the two germline ends. CDR3 nucleotides: TGTGCCAGCAGCTTATTTCCGCAGGTAGGAAAACTGTTTTTT. Translating gives CASSLFPQVGKLFF. Supplemented by reference TRBV7-9 and TRBJ1-4, the full variable domain reads DTGVSQNPRHKITKRGQNVTFRCDPISEHNRLYWYRQTLGQGPEFLTYFQNEAQLEKSRLLSDRFSAERPKGSFSTLEIQRTEQGDSAMYLCASSLFPQVGKLFFGSGTQLSVL.

The V and J genes are TRBV4-1 and TRBJ2-3, with TRBD2 matching 7 bases. This CDR3 region has 16 residues. The V and J ends lost 0 bases and 2 bases, in that order; junction bases with no gene match: 5. CDR1 is MGHRA, CDR2 YSYEKL, per germline. The CDR3, as DNA: TGCGCCAGCAGCCAAGATGTAGGGACTATCACAGATACGCAGTATTTT. This encodes CASSQDVGTITDTQYF.

V gene TRBV25-1 combines with J gene TRBJ1-4; weak D call: TRBD1 (6 bases). Trimming removed 6 bases from V and 9 bases from J, with 14 bases in between. There are 13 residues in the CDR3. The V gene's germline CDR1 is MGHDK and CDR2 SYGVNS. The CDR3 region is CASRTGSRKKLFF. The CDR3 DNA reads TGTGCCAGCAGAACAGGGAGTCGGAAAAAACTGTTTTTT. Full variable domain (rest looked up from reference TRBV25-1 and TRBJ1-4): EADIYQTPRYLVIGTGKKITLECSQTMGHDKMYWYQQDPGMELHLIHYSYGVNSTEKGDLSSESTVSRIRTEHFPLTLESARPSHTSQYLCASRTGSRKKLFFGSGTQLSVL.

V and J are TRBV19 and TRBJ2-7; D perhaps matches TRBD2 (5 bases). Looked up from germline, CDR1 is LNHDA and CDR2 is SQIVND (reference sequence). The CDR3 is made up of 21 amino acids. Between the trimmed V and J ends, which lost 0 bases and 0 bases, there was a span of 27 bases. CDR3 loop: CASSIDVVYRLRYLSSYEQYF. The CDR3 DNA reads TGTGCCAGTAGTATAGATGTCGTCTACAGACTACGATACCTAAGCTCCTACGAGCAGTACTTC.

The chain employs TRBV7-8 and TRBJ2-2; 9 bases match TRBD1. The CDR3 consists of 15 residues. With 5 bases clipped from V and 2 bases from J, the junction kept 3 bases outside the gene matches. Germline-derived CDR1 and CDR2 are SGHVS and FQNEAQ. The CDR3 loop is CASSATGGNTGELFF. Here the CDR3 DNA reads TGTGCCAGCAGCGCCACAGGGGGCAACACCGGGGAGCTGTTTTTT.

The chain employs TRBV7-2 and TRBJ2-1; 7 bases map to TRBD1. CDR3 length: 13 amino acids. V dropped 5 bases and J dropped 10; count of bases not matched to a gene: 8. CDR1 and CDR2 from the germline V gene are SGHTA and FQGNSA. The CDR3 reads CASSHSTGAEQFF. CDR3 DNA: TGTGCCAGCAGCCATAGCACAGGGGCAGAGCAGTTCTTC.

This chain connects TRBV27 to TRBJ1-1; TRBD1 matches 9 bases. Germline CDR1 reads MNHEY; CDR2 reads SMNVEV (reference sequence). Germline trimming cut 5 bases from V and 0 bases from J; bases unmatched to any gene: 7. The CDR3 is made up of 16 amino acids. CDR3 residues: CASSPRQGVLNTEAFF. CDR3 in DNA: TGTGCCAGCAGTCCCCGACAGGGGGTTTTGAACACTGAAGCTTTCTTT.

The genes are TRBV9 and TRBJ2-7; maybe TRBD2 (6 bases). This CDR3 has 15 amino acids. V shed 0 bases and J shed 4 bases, with 14 bases lying between them. Germline V gene lookup returns CDR1 SGDLS and CDR2 YYNGEE. Here the CDR3 DNA reads TGTGCCAGCAGCGTAGGAGAGGGCGGGGTTTACGAGCAGTACTTC. Translating it yields CASSVGEGGVYEQYF.

The V and J genes are TRBV30 and TRBJ2-7; 8 nucleotides align to TRBD1. Germline CDR1 reads GTSNPN; CDR2 reads SVGIG (reference sequence). The trim removed 3 bases at V and 3 bases at J, leaving 4 bases unmatched. The CDR3 is made up of 13 amino acids. The DNA for the CDR3 is TGTGCCTGGAGGGGGGACAGGAACTACGAGCAGTACTTC. Translated: CAWRGDRNYEQYF.

The chain combines TRBV10-1 with TRBJ2-5; 12 nucleotides align to TRBD2. From germline, CDR1 is WNHNN and CDR2 SYGVQD (reference sequence). The V and J ends lost 3 bases and 5 bases, in that order; junction bases with no gene match: 16. This CDR3 has 19 residues. The CDR3 coding sequence is TGCGCCAGCAGTGACCCGAGAGCTAGACTAGCGGGGGTTGGGGAGACCCAGTACTTC. Translated, it gives CASSDPRARLAGVGETQYF.

This sequence joins TRBV5-1 and TRBJ2-3; D unclear. This CDR3 region has 16 residues. Germline V CDR1 and CDR2: SGHRS, YFSETQ. The V end was cut by 4 bases, the J end by 0 bases, with 15 bases between. CDR3 sequence reads: CASSPVVPTSTDTQYF. The CDR3 DNA sequence: TGCGCCAGCAGCCCCGTCGTACCCACTAGCACAGATACGCAGTATTTT. The full variable domain, with the rest looked up from reference TRBV5-1 and TRBJ2-3, is KAGVTQTPRYLIKTRGQQVTLSCSPISGHRSVSWYQQTPGQGLQFLFEYFSETQRNKGNFPGRFSGRQFSNSRSEMNVSTLELGDSALYLCASSPVVPTSTDTQYFGPGTRLTVL.

The chain has TRBV4-3 and TRBJ2-7; perhaps TRBD2 as D (6 bases). V was cut by 1 base and J by 2 bases, with 12 bases left in between. The CDR3 extends over 15 amino acids. CDR1 and CDR2 (germline): LGHNA, YSLEER. The CDR3 region is CASSQGPTSPYEQYF. Here the CDR3 DNA reads TGCGCCAGCAGCCAAGGACCGACTAGTCCCTACGAGCAGTACTTC.

Points on this clone: Within the sample, other DNA sequences also encode this same CDR3. The chain couples TRBV6-6 to TRBJ1-1, with 8 bases fitting TRBD1. Germline CDR1 MNHNY, CDR2 SVGAGI (reference sequence). V gave up 0 bases and J gave up 4 bases; unmatched junction bases: 1. The CDR3 spans 14 residues. The CDR3 region is CASSYSTGGTEAFF. CDR3 nucleotides: TGTGCCAGCAGTTACTCTACAGGGGGCACTGAAGCTTTCTTT.

This rearrangement joins TRBV5-1 to TRBJ1-2; 10 nucleotides line up with TRBD1. The CDR3 contains 15 residues. The J segment lost 2 bases and the V segment lost 3 bases, leaving 4 bases of the junction unmatched. The germline V gene encodes CDR1 SGHRS and CDR2 YFSETQ. DNA of the CDR3: TGCGCCAGCAGCTACCCGGGACAGGGGAACTATGGCTACACCTTC. It translates to CASSYPGQGNYGYTF.

The chain employs TRBV28 and TRBJ1-2; 10 bases are shared with TRBD1. This CDR3 is 16 amino acids long. V shed 6 bases and J 8 bases; nucleotides not matched to a gene: 15. Germline CDR1 and CDR2: MDHEN and SYDVKM. The DNA of the CDR3 is TGTGCCAGCAGGAAAACGGGACAGGGGTCCTTTGGGGGCTACACCTTC. Translating it yields CASRKTGQGSFGGYTF.